This T cell receptor (beta chain) was identified during a study of control samples from healthy donors and cancer patients (dated by TCRdb to the early 2020s). As to this clone: Its binding antigen is unknown. Qualities for individual bases were not recorded, and no much larger clone is one base off.

The CDR3 sequence holds 12 residues, the cysteine and phenylalanine included. The retained sequence is limited to the CDR3, 36 bases, with the frame set at the first base. V was cut back by 7 bases and J by 1 base, leaving a gap of 8 bases between them. In the germline V gene, CDR1 corresponds to MDHEN and CDR2 to SYDVKM. Libraries were built with the immunoSEQ multiplex PCR assay. TCRdb took over this immuneACCESS table, retaining in-frame rearrangements with V and J assigned. Such tables are incomplete; in checked studies, under half of the missing clones stem from an unresolved V gene, and the remainder is unexplained. For this sample the table gives around 110,000 clones, of which roughly nine tenths were detected only once. The ten largest clones take up 1.1% of the sample.

The TCR originated in a woman aged 45-65 years with colorectal cancer. The rearranged segments are TRBV28 and TRBJ2-7; the D gene is possibly TRBD1, with 5 bases matching. Sample: PBMCs. The DNA sequence follows: TGTGCCAGCACAGACAGATCCTACGAGCAGTACTTC. This is translated as CASTDRSYEQYF.